The entry below describes one T cell receptor beta chain. The antigen remains unidentified. This sample was included in a study of T-cell memory formation after mild COVID-19. The study's findings and limits: For contracting clones, CD4+ ones sat mainly in CM and EM, CD8+ in EMRA. Second-wave clones that peaked on day 37 lacked confirmed SARS-CoV-2 specificity. Contracting clones from day 15 to 85 had balanced CD4/CD8; later expanders favoured CD4+.

Trimming took 5 bases from V and 3 from J, leaving 15 bases between them. CDR3 length equals 15 residues. TCRdb passed the 5' RACE reads through MiXCR, listing each CDR3 protein once. The repertoire holds about 210,000 distinct CDR3 sequences, roughly a tenth seen once, with around 2.9% in the top ten. This sequence was found in a man between 18 and 29 years old who had mild COVID-19 (a few samples of this study predate the infection). Cell type and time point are not known. The sequencing sample was made of PBMCs or a T cell subset sorted from them (not recorded which). The V and J genes are TRBV12-3 or TRBV12-4 and TRBJ2-3; tentative D call: TRBD2 (7 bases). CDR3 amino acids: CASSIQGRGTDTQYF. CDR3 bases: TGTGCCAGCAGTATTCAGGGGAGGGGAACAGATACGCAGTATTTT.